The 29 T cell receptor beta chains listed next were all sequenced from one sample in a study of blood T cell repertoires in COVID-19. The protocol was immunoSEQ multiplex PCR, while the TCRdb copy is restricted to in-frame clones and leaves out a portion. The table shows a few hundred thousand clones, with roughly nine tenths occurring only once. Sequencing was performed on peripheral blood. Receptors originate from a man in his late teens or twenties with active or convalescent COVID-19.

The chain combines TRBV4-1 with TRBJ1-1, with D possibly being TRBD1 (6 bases). Germline lookup yields CDR1 MGHRA and CDR2 YSYEKL. Trimming stripped 0 bases from V and 1 base from J, with 15 bases between. CDR3 length equals 17 residues. The CDR3 DNA is TGCGCCAGCAGCCAAGATGGGCGCGGGGGCCAGAACACTGAAGCTTTCTTT. Its protein product is CASSQDGRGGQNTEAFF.

V usage is TRBV25-1 and J usage is TRBJ1-2; tentatively, D is TRBD1 (6 bases). V was pared by 1 base and J by 2 bases, with 17 bases between. The CDR3 runs to 17 residues. Germline values: CDR1 MGHDK, CDR2 SYGVNS. CDR3 region: CASSEFFFRGENYGYTF. CDR3 DNA sequence: TGTGCCAGCAGTGAATTCTTCTTCAGGGGAGAGAACTATGGCTACACCTTC.

Notes on this clone: This may be a read error, as it is one base from a much larger clone. This chain joins TRBV5-1 and TRBJ1-1; 8 nucleotides align to TRBD1. Germline V CDR1 and CDR2: SGHRS, YFSETQ. V gave up 4 bases and J gave up 1 base; unmatched junction bases: 6. The CDR3 extends over 15 amino acids. CDR3 sequence: CASSPPGTGNTEAFF. Here the CDR3 DNA reads TGCGCCAGCAGCCCGCCCGGGACAGGGAACACTGAAGCTTTCTTT.

The CDR3 DNA is TGTGCCAGCTCTGATCTGAGGACATCGACCTACGAGCAGTACTTC. This sequence encodes CASSDLRTSTYEQYF. The chain uses TRBV18 and TRBJ2-7; D might be TRBD1 (5 bases). The CDR3 runs to 15 residues. V was cut by 6 bases and J by 2 bases, with 17 bases left in between. The germline V gene has CDR1 KGHSH and CDR2 LQKENI.

The rearrangement uses TRBV6-1 and TRBJ1-5; D unresolved. The CDR3 runs to 15 residues. With 3 bases removed from V and 1 base from J, the gap between germline ends came to 10 bases. From germline, CDR1 is MNHNS and CDR2 SASEGT. Here the CDR3 DNA reads TGTGCCAGCAGTGATTATGTGGAGAGCAATCAGCCCCAGCATTTT. Its protein is CASSDYVESNQPQHF.

For the CDR3, the DNA is TGTGCCAGCAGCTCCGCCCTTGGGCAGGCCTACAATGAGCAGTTCTTC. It specifies CASSSALGQAYNEQFF. The genes are TRBV7-2 and TRBJ2-1; D is undetermined. Germline CDR1 SGHTA, CDR2 FQGNSA. The CDR3 contains 16 residues. Trimming took off 4 bases at V and 2 bases at J, with 15 bases between the two ends.

V gene TRBV7-9 combines with J gene TRBJ1-2; D possibly corresponds to TRBD1 (6 bases). Germline loops: CDR1 SEHNR, CDR2 FQNEAQ (reference sequence). The ends were cut back, 5 bases at V and 8 bases at J, with 21 bases in the middle. The CDR3 is made up of 15 amino acids. This CDR3 reads CASSPYMGTQEGYTF. As DNA, the CDR3 is TGTGCCAGCAGCCCTTACATGGGGACACAGGAGGGCTACACCTTC.

This clone was seen once. The gene calls are TRBV29-1 and TRBJ2-7; D may be TRBD2 (6 bases). The germline V and J ends were trimmed by 4 bases and 4 bases, with 8 bases remaining between them. The germline V gene encodes CDR1 SQVTM and CDR2 ANQGSEA. CDR3 length equals 11 residues. CDR3 loop: CSVGSGYEQYF. The CDR3 DNA is TGCAGCGTTGGTAGCGGTTACGAGCAGTACTTC.

V and J are TRBV29-1 and TRBJ1-1; 7 nucleotides match TRBD1. Germline V gene sequence: CDR1 SQVTM, CDR2 ANQGSEA. V shed 0 bases, J shed 5 bases, and the junction held 6 bases outside the gene matches. The CDR3 covers 14 residues. As DNA, the CDR3 is TGCAGCGTTGAAGACCAAGGGGGCTGGACTGAAGCTTTCTTT. Translating it yields CSVEDQGGWTEAFF.

This chain connects TRBV7-9 to TRBJ2-7, with 9 positions matching TRBD2. CDR3 length: 15 residues. From germline, CDR1 is SEHNR and CDR2 FQNEAQ (reference sequence). The J segment lost 8 bases and the V segment lost 5 bases, leaving 13 bases of the junction unmatched. The CDR3 DNA follows: TGTGCCAGCAGCCGGGCAGGGACTAGCCTCTTTCAGCAGTACTTC. This translates into CASSRAGTSLFQQYF.

In its sample, this clone was seen once. The V and J genes are TRBV6-5 and TRBJ1-1; TRBD1 might be the D (6 bases). This CDR3 has 14 residues. From germline, CDR1 is MNHEY and CDR2 SVGAGI. V shed 8 bases and J shed 5 bases, with 18 bases lying between them. The CDR3 bases are TGTGCCAGCTTTACCCAACAGGGCGGAACTGAAGCTTTCTTT. Its translation: CASFTQQGGTEAFF.

This chain joins TRBV19 and TRBJ1-1; possible D gene TRBD1, 6 bases. The CDR3 length is 14 residues. Trimming pared 6 bases from V and 3 bases from J, leaving 14 bases between. Germline CDR1 reads LNHDA; CDR2 reads SQIVND (reference sequence). CDR3 residues: CASRLRGGDTEAFF. The DNA for the CDR3 is TGTGCCAGTAGACTCAGGGGAGGGGACACTGAAGCTTTCTTT.

The genes are TRBV10-2 and TRBJ2-1; weak D call: TRBD2 (5 bases). Germline CDR1 reads WSHSY; CDR2 reads SAAADI. V dropped 5 bases and J dropped 6 bases, with 11 bases sitting between them. This CDR3 is 13 amino acids long. CDR3 bases: TGCGCCAGCAGTTACCTAGCTAGCAATGAGCAGTTCTTC. It codes for CASSYLASNEQFF.

This chain joins TRBV2 and TRBJ2-1; 9 bases line up with TRBD2. Germline V gives CDR1 SNHLY, CDR2 FYNNEI. The V gene end was trimmed by 5 bases and the J gene end by 2 bases; junction bases not matched to a gene: 4. CDR3 length equals 15 residues. CDR3 DNA: TGTGCCAGCAGTTCTAGCGGGAAAACCTACAATGAGCAGTTCTTC. Translation: CASSSSGKTYNEQFF.

CDR3 sequence reads: CASSQDRGTYEQYF. The CDR3 bases are TGCGCCAGCAGCCAAGATCGCGGGACCTACGAGCAGTACTTC. The genes are TRBV4-1 and TRBJ2-7, with D tentatively TRBD2 (6 bases). This CDR3 region has 14 residues. V gave up 0 bases and J gave up 2 bases, with 8 bases separating them. The germline V gene encodes CDR1 MGHRA and CDR2 YSYEKL.

The chain joins TRBV7-2 to TRBJ2-1; 12 positions agree with TRBD2. Germline-derived CDR1 and CDR2 are SGHTA and FQGNSA. CDR3 length: 19 residues. The J segment lost 0 bases and the V segment lost 3 bases, leaving 9 bases of the junction unmatched. CDR3 sequence: CASSFPKTSGSGSYNEQFF. The CDR3 bases are TGTGCCAGCAGCTTCCCGAAGACTAGCGGGAGTGGCTCCTACAATGAGCAGTTCTTC.

This chain joins TRBV2 and TRBJ1-2; D not certain. V shed 2 bases and J shed 2 bases, with 12 bases lying between them. Germline V lookup: CDR1 SNHLY, CDR2 FYNNEI. This CDR3 is 15 amino acids long. This chain's CDR3 is CASSESGISNYGYTF. The CDR3 DNA sequence: TGTGCCAGCAGTGAATCCGGGATTTCAAACTATGGCTACACCTTC. Full variable domain (outside the CDR3, taken from reference TRBV2 and TRBJ1-2): EPEVTQTPSHQVTQMGQEVILRCVPISNHLYFYWYRQILGQKVEFLVSFYNNEISEKSEIFDDQFSVERPDGSNFTLKIRSTKLEDSAMYFCASSESGISNYGYTFGSGTRLTVV.

The gene calls are TRBV19 and TRBJ2-6, with D possibly TRBD1 on 5 matching bases. The CDR3 runs to 15 residues. Trimming shortened V by 1 base and J by 6 bases, and 10 bases separated the two germline ends. Per the germline V gene, CDR1 is LNHDA and CDR2 is SQIVND (reference sequence). DNA for the CDR3: TGTGCCAGTAGTATAGGAGGCAGGGAGGCCAACGTCCTGACTTTC. Amino acids: CASSIGGREANVLTF.

V gene TRBV3-1 (or the pseudogene TRBV3-2) combines with J gene TRBJ2-7, with 8 bases that match TRBD2. J was trimmed by 4 bases and V by 2 bases; bases with no gene match: 4. The CDR3 runs to 14 residues. CDR1 LGHDT and CDR2 YNNKEL come from the germline V gene (reference sequence). CDR3: CASSQTGGQYEQYF. The CDR3 bases are TGTGCCAGCAGCCAAACGGGGGGGCAGTACGAGCAGTACTTC.

The chain is built from TRBV2 and TRBJ2-2; TRBD2 agrees at 8 bases. Per the germline V gene, CDR1 is SNHLY and CDR2 is FYNNEI. The CDR3 is made up of 16 amino acids. V shed 7 bases, J shed 0 bases, and the junction held 7 bases outside the gene matches. This CDR3 reads CASIPSGGANTGELFF. The CDR3 DNA reads as TGTGCCAGCATCCCAAGCGGGGGCGCGAACACCGGGGAGCTGTTTTTT.

This rearrangement joins TRBV7-6 to TRBJ2-5; 7 bases agree with TRBD2. Germline V gives CDR1 SGHVS, CDR2 FNYEAQ. The junction had 9 bases not matched to a gene; V was cut back by 1 base and J by 4 bases. CDR3 length: 16 amino acids. The CDR3 coding sequence is TGTGCCAGCAGCTTAGTTGGGACTACCTTAGGAGAGACCCAGTACTTC. This gives the protein CASSLVGTTLGETQYF.

This chain links TRBV2 with TRBJ2-5; 7 bases are a match to TRBD2. CDR3 size: 13 residues. Germline CDR1 reads SNHLY; CDR2 reads FYNNEI. V shed 8 bases and J 2 bases; nucleotides not matched to a gene: 5. CDR3 amino acids: CASGGDYQETQYF. CDR3 coding DNA: TGTGCCAGCGGCGGGGACTATCAAGAGACCCAGTACTTC. The whole variable domain, filled in from reference TRBV2 and TRBJ2-5, reads EPEVTQTPSHQVTQMGQEVILRCVPISNHLYFYWYRQILGQKVEFLVSFYNNEISEKSEIFDDQFSVERPDGSNFTLKIRSTKLEDSAMYFCASGGDYQETQYFGPGTRLLVL.

This clone was detected only a few times. J is TRBJ1-6 and V is TRBV4-1, with a weak D call TRBD1 (6 bases). CDR1 and CDR2 from the germline V gene are MGHRA and YSYEKL. The CDR3 consists of 13 residues. V dropped 7 bases and J dropped 10 bases, with 14 bases sitting between them. CDR3 region: CASTEGGESPLHF. The CDR3 DNA reads as TGCGCCAGCACGGAGGGGGGGGAGTCACCCCTCCACTTT.

Of note for this clone: This sample includes further DNA sequences coding for the same CDR3. CDR3 sequence: CASSLEGAGELFF. The CDR3 DNA reads TGTGCCAGCAGTTTAGAAGGGGCCGGGGAGCTGTTTTTT. The chain employs TRBV27 and TRBJ2-2; D might be TRBD1 (5 bases). Germline CDR1 is MNHEY and CDR2 is SMNVEV (reference sequence). V lost 2 bases and J lost 6, with 7 bases in between. The CDR3 length is 13 residues.

CDR3 residues: CASSPPGQEYNEQFF. The CDR3 DNA reads as TGCGCCAGCAGTCCCCCAGGACAGGAGTACAATGAGCAGTTCTTC. This chain connects TRBV5-1 to TRBJ2-1, with 7 bases that match TRBD1. Germline V gene data show CDR1 as SGHRS and CDR2 as YFSETQ. The CDR3 covers 15 residues. V lost 5 bases to trimming and J lost 4 bases; unmatched junction nucleotides: 9. The whole variable domain, remainder taken from reference TRBV5-1 and TRBJ2-1, is KAGVTQTPRYLIKTRGQQVTLSCSPISGHRSVSWYQQTPGQGLQFLFEYFSETQRNKGNFPGRFSGRQFSNSRSEMNVSTLELGDSALYLCASSPPGQEYNEQFFGPGTRLTVL.

The rearrangement joins TRBV5-5 to TRBJ1-1, with 7 bases aligning to TRBD1. The CDR3 has 12 residues. V trimming: 9 bases; J trimming: 5 bases; junction bases outside the gene matches: 7. The germline V gene encodes CDR1 SGHKS and CDR2 YYEKEE (reference sequence). The CDR3 reads CATGRQGTEAFF. The CDR3, as DNA: TGTGCCACGGGAAGACAGGGAACTGAAGCTTTCTTT.

V is TRBV10-3 and J is TRBJ2-1; 10 nucleotides line up with TRBD1. Germline V gene data show CDR1 as ENHRY and CDR2 as SYGVKD. V shed 8 bases and J 6 bases; nucleotides not matched to a gene: 7. CDR3 length: 14 residues. DNA of the CDR3: TGTGCCATCTCATGGGGACAGGGGCTCAATGAGCAGTTCTTC. Amino acid sequence: CAISWGQGLNEQFF.

The chain links TRBV5-4 to TRBJ2-3; D remains unclear. Germline CDR1 SGHNT, CDR2 YYREEE (reference sequence). CDR3 length: 14 residues. V was clipped by 4 bases and J by 2 bases, with 11 bases between them. The CDR3 is CASSTPINTDTQYF. The DNA of the CDR3 is TGTGCCAGCAGCACACCGATAAACACAGATACGCAGTATTTT.

V and J are TRBV30 and TRBJ2-1; 9 bases are a match to TRBD1. The germline gives CDR1 GTSNPN, CDR2 SVGIG (reference sequence). The CDR3 extends over 14 amino acids. V dropped 5 bases and J dropped 5; count of bases not matched to a gene: 7. The CDR3 sequence: CAWLPGQGNNEQFF. The DNA for the CDR3 is TGTGCCTGGTTACCGGGACAGGGTAACAATGAGCAGTTCTTC.